This T cell receptor beta chain came from a study of neurological immune-mediated disorders. Whole-study results and caveats: Expanded clones shared no identical CDR3 amino acid sequences across subjects, which suggested private TCR-beta repertoires in all groups.

The CDR3 length is 13 residues. CDR1 is MNHEY, CDR2 SVGAGI, per germline. Concerning this clonotype itself: What it binds is unknown. A much larger clone differs from this one at a single base, so this may be a read error.

TCRdb used MiXCR to reprocess the 5' RACE reads, holding one entry per CDR3 protein. The profile shows tens of thousands of distinct CDR3 sequences, less than 15% of them singletons. The sample taken for sequencing was PBMCs. The V and J genes are TRBV6-5 and TRBJ1-1, with 7 bases matching TRBD1. This TCR derives from a woman aged 50 to 60 with HTLV-1-associated myelopathy (HAM/TSP). The CDR3 sequence is CDSSPQGGTEAFF. The CDR3 DNA follows: TGTGACAGCAGCCCCCAGGGGGGCACTGAAGCTTTCTTT.